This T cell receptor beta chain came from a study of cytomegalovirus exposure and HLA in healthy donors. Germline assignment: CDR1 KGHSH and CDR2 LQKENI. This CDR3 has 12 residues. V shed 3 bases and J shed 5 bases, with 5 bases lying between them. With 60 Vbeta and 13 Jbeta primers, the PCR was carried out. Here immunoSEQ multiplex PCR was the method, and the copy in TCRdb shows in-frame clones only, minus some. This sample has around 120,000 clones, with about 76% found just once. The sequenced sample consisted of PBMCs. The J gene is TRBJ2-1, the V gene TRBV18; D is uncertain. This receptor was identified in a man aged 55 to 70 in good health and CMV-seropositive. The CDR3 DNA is TGTGCCAGCTCACCGAGCGACAATGAGCAGTTCTTC. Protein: CASSPSDNEQFF.